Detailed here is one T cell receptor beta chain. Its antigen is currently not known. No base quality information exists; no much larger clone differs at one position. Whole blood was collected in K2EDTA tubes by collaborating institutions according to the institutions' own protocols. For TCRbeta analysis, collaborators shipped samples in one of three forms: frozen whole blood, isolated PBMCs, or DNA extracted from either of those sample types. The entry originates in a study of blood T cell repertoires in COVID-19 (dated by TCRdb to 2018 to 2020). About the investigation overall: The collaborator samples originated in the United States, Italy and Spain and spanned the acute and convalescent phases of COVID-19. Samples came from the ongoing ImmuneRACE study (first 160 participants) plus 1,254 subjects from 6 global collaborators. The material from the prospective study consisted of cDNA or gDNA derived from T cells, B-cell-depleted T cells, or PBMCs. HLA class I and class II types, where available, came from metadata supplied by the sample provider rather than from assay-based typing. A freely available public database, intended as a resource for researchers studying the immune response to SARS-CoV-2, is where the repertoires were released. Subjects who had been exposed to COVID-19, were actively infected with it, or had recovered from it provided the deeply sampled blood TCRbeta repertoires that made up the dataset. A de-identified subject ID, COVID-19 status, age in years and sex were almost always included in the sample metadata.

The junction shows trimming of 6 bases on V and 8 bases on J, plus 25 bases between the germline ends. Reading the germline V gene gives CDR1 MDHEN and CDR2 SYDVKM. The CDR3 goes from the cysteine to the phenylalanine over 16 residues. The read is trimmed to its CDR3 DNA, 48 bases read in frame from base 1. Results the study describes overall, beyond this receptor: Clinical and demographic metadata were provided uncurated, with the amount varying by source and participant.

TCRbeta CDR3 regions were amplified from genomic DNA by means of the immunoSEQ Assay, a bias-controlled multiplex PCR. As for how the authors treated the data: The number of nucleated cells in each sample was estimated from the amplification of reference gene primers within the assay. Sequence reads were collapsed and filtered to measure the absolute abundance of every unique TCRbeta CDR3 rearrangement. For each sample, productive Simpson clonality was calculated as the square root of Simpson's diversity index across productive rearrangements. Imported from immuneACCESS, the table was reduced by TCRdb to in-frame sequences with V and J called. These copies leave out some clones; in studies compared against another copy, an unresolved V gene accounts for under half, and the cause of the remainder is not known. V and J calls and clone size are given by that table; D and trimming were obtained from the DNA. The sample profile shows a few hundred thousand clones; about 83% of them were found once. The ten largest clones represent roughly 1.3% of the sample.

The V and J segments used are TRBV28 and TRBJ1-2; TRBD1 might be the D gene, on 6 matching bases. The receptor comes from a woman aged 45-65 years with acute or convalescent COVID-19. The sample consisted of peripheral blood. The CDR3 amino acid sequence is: CASSLPPGTSQRGYTF. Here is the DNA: TGTGCCAGCAGCCTCCCTCCCGGGACATCCCAGCGCGGCTACACCTTC.